The 11 T cell receptor beta chains in this list originate from one sample, sequenced in a study of shared clonotypes between healthy human individuals (dated by TCRdb to the early 2020s). Libraries were made using the immunoSEQ multiplex PCR assay. Entries here come from immuneACCESS through TCRdb and include only in-frame sequences with V and J called. Some clones fail to appear in such tables; in the studies checked, an unresolved V gene covers under half of the shortfall, and the cause of the remainder is unknown. The sample profile shows 2 million or so clones; over 85% of them were found once. 0.13% of the sample belongs to the ten largest clones. The sequenced sample consisted of naive CD4+ T cells sorted from blood. The sample's cell subset or site label is to be understood as: CD45RA+ positively selected. These receptors were obtained from a young man in good health.

This clone showed up just once. The genes are TRBV29-1 and TRBJ2-5; TRBD1 matches at 8 bases. The germline V gene has CDR1 SQVTM and CDR2 ANQGSEA. This CDR3 spans 13 amino acids. V shed 6 bases, J shed 2 bases, and the junction held 5 bases outside the gene matches. The chain's CDR3 is CSVPNRGQETQYF. The CDR3 DNA sequence: TGCAGCGTCCCGAACAGGGGGCAAGAGACCCAGTACTTC.

This sequence joins TRBV14 and TRBJ1-1; tentative D call: TRBD1 (5 bases). This CDR3 is built from 16 residues. V was clipped by 3 bases and J by 2 bases, with 16 bases between them. Germline CDR1 is SGHDN and CDR2 is FVKESK. In DNA, the CDR3 is TGTGCCAGCAGCCAGGAACAGGAGCGGAGAAACACTGAAGCTTTCTTT. The encoded protein is CASSQEQERRNTEAFF.

This chain uses TRBV19 with TRBJ1-2; D unclear. The CDR3 contains 14 residues. Trimming removed 5 bases from V and 5 bases from J, with 15 bases in between. The germline V gene encodes CDR1 LNHDA and CDR2 SQIVND (reference sequence). CDR3 residues: CASSPSRGPYGYTF. The CDR3 coding sequence is TGTGCCAGTAGTCCCTCGCGAGGCCCTTATGGCTACACCTTC.

The chain couples TRBV10-1 to TRBJ1-6; 8 nucleotides line up with TRBD1. V shed 2 bases and J 7 bases; nucleotides not matched to a gene: 1. The V gene's germline CDR1 is WNHNN and CDR2 SYGVQD (reference sequence). The CDR3 covers 14 residues. The CDR3 DNA reads as TGCGCCAGCAGTGAGAGGACAGGGAATTCACCCCTCCACTTT. Translated, it gives CASSERTGNSPLHF.

Written as DNA, the CDR3 is TGTGCCAGCACCCCGTTGGGGGAGCCCTACGAGCAGTACTTC. Amino acids: CASTPLGEPYEQYF. The gene calls are TRBV9 and TRBJ2-7, with D tentatively TRBD1 or TRBD2 (5 bases each). Trimming left V 6 bases short and J 2 bases short, with 15 bases between. From germline, CDR1 is SGDLS and CDR2 YYNGEE. CDR3 length: 14 amino acids.

In regard to this clone: Other DNA variants within this sample encode the same CDR3. V is TRBV5-1 and J is TRBJ2-7, with TRBD1 matching over 9 bases. This CDR3 spans 13 amino acids. J was trimmed by 6 bases and V by 4 bases; bases with no gene match: 5. Germline loops: CDR1 SGHRS, CDR2 YFSETQ. This CDR3 is CASSLGQGGEQYF. The CDR3 nucleotides are TGCGCCAGCAGCCTGGGACAGGGCGGCGAGCAGTACTTC.

This chain connects TRBV6-6 to TRBJ2-7, with D possibly being TRBD2 (5 bases). V was shortened by 6 bases and J by 6 bases, with 18 bases between the two germline ends. The CDR3 length is 14 residues. Germline V lookup: CDR1 MNHNY, CDR2 SVGAGI (reference sequence). CDR3 in amino acids: CASRPRREGPEQYF. The CDR3 DNA follows: TGTGCCAGCAGGCCCCGCCGGGAAGGGCCCGAGCAGTACTTC.

The genes are TRBV11-2 and TRBJ2-2; no reliable D call. The CDR3 covers 13 residues. The germline V and J ends were trimmed by 3 bases and 7 bases, with 9 bases remaining between them. Per germline, CDR1 SGHAT and CDR2 FQNNGV. This CDR3 reads CASSFGPDGELFF. The CDR3 DNA is TGTGCCAGCAGCTTCGGTCCCGACGGGGAGCTGTTTTTT.

The CDR3 DNA follows: TGTGCCAGCAGTAGAGCGGGGGGGCCGACCGGGGAGCTGTTTTTT. Its translation is CASSRAGGPTGELFF. The chain joins TRBV6-5 to TRBJ2-2, with TRBD2 identical over 10 bases. The germline CDR1 and CDR2 sequences are MNHEY and SVGAGI. V trimming: 5 bases; J trimming: 5 bases; junction bases outside the gene matches: 5. This CDR3 has 15 residues.

Concerning this clone: Other nucleotide sequences in the sample specify the same CDR3. V and J are TRBV5-1 and TRBJ1-2, with 7 nucleotides matching TRBD1. The length of the CDR3 is 12 residues. Germline assignment: CDR1 SGHRS and CDR2 YFSETQ. Trimming at V came to 4 bases and at J to 8 bases, leaving 5 bases not matched to a gene. CDR3 bases: TGCGCCAGCAGCCTGACAGGGAACGGCTACACCTTC. This translates into CASSLTGNGYTF.

The gene calls are TRBV5-4 and TRBJ2-1; no reliable D call. CDR1 and CDR2 from the germline V gene are SGHNT and YYREEE (reference sequence). CDR3 length equals 13 residues. V lost 5 bases and J lost 10, with 16 bases in between. CDR3 region: CASSSLGNSEQFF. The CDR3 nucleotides read TGTGCCAGCAGTAGCTTAGGAAACTCGGAGCAGTTCTTC.